One T cell receptor beta chain is described in this entry. Its antigen is still unknown. CDR3 and TCR beta VDJ profiling relied on a genomic DNA template. Each CDR3 protein is one row after TCRdb ran MiXCR on the reads. The table records around 19,000 distinct CDR3 sequences, 30% to 50% of them present only once. This sample is part of a study of CD8+CD57+ T cells in acquired aplastic anemia. General study findings and limits: Sharing between patients and controls was observed for twenty-nine CD8+ CDR3 sequences. Diversity in CD8+CD57+ cells from patients fell below that of the total CD4+ and CD8+ cell pools. This difference was described as decreased diversity.

The CDR3 consists of 17 residues. Germline V CDR1 and CDR2: SGHVS, FNYEAQ. V was clipped by 2 bases and J by 5 bases; unmatched bases: 11. Patients sequenced had flow cytometry evidence of CD8+CD57+ cell expansion. At blood sampling, none of the patients had yet received therapy. The rearrangement joins TRBV7-6 to TRBJ2-5; 10 bases fit TRBD2. The sequence was collected from a human donor with aplastic anemia. The sample consisted of CD8+CD57+ T cells sorted from PBMCs. Stated subset: bead-enriched CD8+CD57+ effector memory T cells from SAA patients. CDR3 region: CASSLLGLAGALETQYF. CDR3 nucleotide sequence: TGTGCCAGCAGCTTATTGGGGCTAGCGGGAGCTCTGGAGACCCAGTACTTC. Full variable domain (missing parts from reference TRBV7-6 and TRBJ2-5): GAGVSQSPRYKVTKRGQDVALRCDPISGHVSLYWYRQALGQGPEFLTYFNYEAQQDKSGLPNDRFSAERPEGSISTLTIQRTEQRDSAMYRCASSLLGLAGALETQYFGPGTRLLVL.